The text below deals with one TCR beta chain. What it recognizes is unknown. This record belongs to a study of shared clonotypes between healthy human individuals. The study, taken as a whole, reports: In this cohort, only blood was sampled, and tissue repertoires likely differ. Rarefaction gave evidence that sorted-subset sequencing remained incomplete despite large depth.

When replicate PCRs were run on sorted subsets, they used about 200 ng DNA, about 31,000 T cell genomes. Authors' data handling: From ImmunoSEQ came sequences covering only the junction and carrying no quality scores, so filtering differed. TCRdb's table, derived via immunoSEQ multiplex PCR, lists solely in-frame clones and lacks some. Clonal size and the V and J genes are those of that table, whereas D and trimming came from the DNA. The table lists about 1.5 million clones, 95% to 97% of them singletons. Germline CDR1 reads SGHDN; CDR2 reads FVKESK. CDR3 length equals 15 residues. V trimming: 4 bases; J trimming: 4 bases; junction bases outside the gene matches: 5.

The rearrangement joins TRBV14 to TRBJ2-1; 9 nucleotides align to TRBD2. Sequences were obtained from naive CD4+ T cells sorted from blood. Noted subset: CD45RA+ positively selected. The sequence came from a man aged 25-45 years in good health. The CDR3 sequence is CASSRLAVGYNEQFF. In DNA form, the CDR3 reads TGTGCCAGCAGCCGACTAGCGGTCGGGTACAATGAGCAGTTCTTC.